What follows describes a single TCR beta chain. Its antigen is not identified. The source of the sample is a study of T-cell reconstitution after alpha-beta-depleted transplantation in children. The TCRbeta library incorporated unique molecular identifiers. A single record per CDR3 protein comes from TCRdb applying MiXCR to the PCR reads. The sample holds 530,000 or so distinct CDR3 sequences, roughly 30% seen once. Study outcomes and limitations: The origin of high day-60 TCRbeta diversity in some patients lay in surviving recipient T cells and thymic progenitors. Newly produced T cells mostly provided counts and TCRbeta diversity after one year, as hyperexpanded clones declined.

V was clipped by 2 bases and J by 4 bases; unmatched bases: 5. Germline CDR1 reads LNHDA; CDR2 reads SQIVND (reference sequence). The length of the CDR3 is 15 residues. The sequence came from a boy under three years old with Wiskott-Aldrich syndrome, due to receive a stem cell transplant. The chain has TRBV19 and TRBJ2-1; 7 bases match TRBD1. The specimen comprised PBMCs, sampled before TCRalphabeta/CD19-depleted stem cell transplant. CDR3 amino acids: CASSITGAAYNEQFF. CDR3 DNA sequence: TGTGCCAGTAGTATAACAGGGGCCGCTTACAATGAGCAGTTCTTC. The full variable domain, in which reference TRBV19 and TRBJ2-1 provide the parts outside the CDR3, is DGGITQSPKYLFRKEGQNVTLSCEQNLNHDAMYWYRQDPGQGLRLIYYSQIVNDFQKGDIAEGYSVSREKKESFPLTVTSAQKNPTAFYLCASSITGAAYNEQFFGPGTRLTVL.